The present TCR beta chain was sequenced within a study of vaccination and CD4 T cells after COVID-19. As to this clonotype: As yet, its antigen is unknown.

The Oncomine TCR Beta short-read assay was applied to DNA of cultured CD4+ T cells. TCRdb re-analysed the PCR reads in MiXCR, keeping a single row per CDR3 protein. The sample shows around 12,000 distinct CDR3 sequences, roughly three fifths of them seen only once. Specified treatment: approximately nine-day PBMC culture with coronavirus spike peptide pools or control peptides (ViraFEST assay). V gave up 3 bases and J gave up 9 bases, with 15 bases separating them. Germline CDR1 DFQATT, CDR2 SNEGSKA (reference sequence). The CDR3 length is 13 residues. This rearrangement joins TRBV20-1 to TRBJ2-1, with D tentatively TRBD1 (5 bases). The sample taken for sequencing was CD4+ T cells from blood, cultured in vitro. This clonotype originated in a human donor who had recovered from COVID-19. The CDR3 DNA sequence: TGCAGTGCTAGCTCCCCAAGGGGTAGTGAGCAGTTCTTC. Translation gives CSASSPRGSEQFF.